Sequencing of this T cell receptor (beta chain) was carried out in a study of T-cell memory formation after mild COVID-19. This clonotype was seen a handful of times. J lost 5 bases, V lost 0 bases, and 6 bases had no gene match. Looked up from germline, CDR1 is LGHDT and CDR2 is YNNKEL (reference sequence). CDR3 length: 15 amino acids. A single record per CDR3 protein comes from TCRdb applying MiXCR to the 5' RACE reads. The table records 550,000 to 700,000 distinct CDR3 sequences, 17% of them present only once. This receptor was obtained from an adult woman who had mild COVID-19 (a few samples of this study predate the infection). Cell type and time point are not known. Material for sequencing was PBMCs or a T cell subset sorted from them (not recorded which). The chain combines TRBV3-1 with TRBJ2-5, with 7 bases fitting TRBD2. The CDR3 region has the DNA TGTGCCAGCAGCCAAGATATAGTGGGAGGGGAGACCCAGTACTTC. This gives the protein CASSQDIVGGETQYF.